This TCR beta chain was sequenced during a study of blood T cell repertoires in COVID-19. Study at large: Some COVID-19 samples were acute and others convalescent; all came from the United States, Italy and Spain. T cells, B-cell-depleted T cells, or PBMCs provided the cDNA or gDNA that served as material.

This clone turned up a few times. Trimming cost V 1 base and J 7 bases, with 11 bases left between them. This CDR3 has 15 amino acids. Germline CDR1 reads MNHNS; CDR2 reads SASEGT. How the authors handled the data: Amplified reference gene primers provided the basis for estimating nucleated cell counts. Here immunoSEQ multiplex PCR was the method, and the copy in TCRdb shows in-frame clones only, minus some. Clone size and the V and J calls come from that table; the DNA yielded D and trimming. This table holds approximately 130,000 clones, around three quarters found once. The rearrangement uses TRBV6-1 and TRBJ1-6; TRBD1 might be the D (6 bases). The sequence came from a woman between 70 and 85 years old with acute or convalescent COVID-19. The sequencing input was peripheral blood. The CDR3 loop is CASSEVRTENSPLHF. The DNA of the CDR3 is TGTGCCAGCAGTGAAGTTAGGACAGAAAATTCACCCCTCCACTTT.